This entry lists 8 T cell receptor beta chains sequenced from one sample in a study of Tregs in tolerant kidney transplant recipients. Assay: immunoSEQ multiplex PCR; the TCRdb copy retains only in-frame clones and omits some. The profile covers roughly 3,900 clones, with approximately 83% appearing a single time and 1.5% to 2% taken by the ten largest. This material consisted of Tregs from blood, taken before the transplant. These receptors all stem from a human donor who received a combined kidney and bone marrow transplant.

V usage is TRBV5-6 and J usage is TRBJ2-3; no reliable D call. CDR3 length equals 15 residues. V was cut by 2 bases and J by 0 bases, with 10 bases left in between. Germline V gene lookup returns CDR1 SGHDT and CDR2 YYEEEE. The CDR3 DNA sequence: TGTGCCAGCAGCTTACTTGGTGCTAGCACAGATACGCAGTATTTT. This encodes CASSLLGASTDTQYF.

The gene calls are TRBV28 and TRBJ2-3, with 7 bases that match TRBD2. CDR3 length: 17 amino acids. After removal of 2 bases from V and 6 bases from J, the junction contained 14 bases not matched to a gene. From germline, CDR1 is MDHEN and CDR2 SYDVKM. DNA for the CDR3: TGTGCCAGCAGTTTAAGGGCTAGCGGCCCGGTGGGGGATACGCAGTATTTT. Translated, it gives CASSLRASGPVGDTQYF.

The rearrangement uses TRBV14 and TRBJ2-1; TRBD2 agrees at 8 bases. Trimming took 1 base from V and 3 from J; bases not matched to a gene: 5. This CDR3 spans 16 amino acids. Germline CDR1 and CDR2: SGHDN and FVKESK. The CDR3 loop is CASSQGASGFYNEQFF. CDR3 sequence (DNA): TGTGCCAGCAGCCAAGGAGCTAGCGGGTTCTACAATGAGCAGTTCTTC.

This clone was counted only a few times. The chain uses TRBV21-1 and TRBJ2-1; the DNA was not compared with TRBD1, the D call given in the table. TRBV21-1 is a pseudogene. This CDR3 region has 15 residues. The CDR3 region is CASSKTGDTNNEQFF. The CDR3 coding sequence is TGTGCCAGCAGCAAAACCGGGGACACCAACAATGAGCAGTTCTTC.

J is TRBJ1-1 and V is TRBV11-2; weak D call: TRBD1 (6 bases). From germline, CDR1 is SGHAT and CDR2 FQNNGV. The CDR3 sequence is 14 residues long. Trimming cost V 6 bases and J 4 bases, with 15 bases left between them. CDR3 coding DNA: TGTGCCAGCAGGTCGGGACAACGGGGCACTGAAGCTTTCTTT. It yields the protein CASRSGQRGTEAFF.

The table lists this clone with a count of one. This CDR3 is CATRGGKKLNEQFF. CDR3 in DNA: TGTGCCACCAGAGGGGGTAAAAAATTAAATGAGCAGTTCTTC. V gene TRBV15 combines with J gene TRBJ2-1, with D tentatively TRBD1 (6 bases). Germline V lookup: CDR1 LNHNV, CDR2 YYDKDF (reference sequence). Trimming shortened V by 6 bases and J by 7 bases, and 16 bases separated the two germline ends. The CDR3 is 14 residues long.

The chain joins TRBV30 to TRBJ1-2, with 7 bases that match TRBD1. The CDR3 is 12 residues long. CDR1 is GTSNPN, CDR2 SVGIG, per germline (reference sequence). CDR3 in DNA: TGTGCTAGCGGACAGGACCTCTATGGCTACACCTTC. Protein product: CASGQDLYGYTF. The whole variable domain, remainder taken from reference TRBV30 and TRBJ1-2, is SQTIHQWPATLVQPVGSPLSLECTVEGTSNPNLYWYRQAAGRGLQLLFYSVGIGQISSEVPQNLSASRPQDRQFILSSKKLLLSDSGFYLCASGQDLYGYTFGSGTRLTVV.

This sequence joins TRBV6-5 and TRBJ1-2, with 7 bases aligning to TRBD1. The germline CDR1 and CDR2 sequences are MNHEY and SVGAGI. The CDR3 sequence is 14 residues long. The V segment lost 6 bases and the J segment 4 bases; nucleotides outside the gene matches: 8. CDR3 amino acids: CASSRRDRSYGYTF. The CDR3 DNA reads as TGTGCCAGCAGCCGCCGGGACAGAAGCTATGGCTACACCTTC.